The sequence of this TCR beta chain was determined in a study of blood T cell repertoires in COVID-19. At the level of the study: Donors in the United States, Italy and Spain gave samples during acute or convalescent COVID-19. Sources were T cells, B-cell-depleted T cells, or PBMCs; the material itself was cDNA or gDNA.

Per the original methods: Estimation of nucleated cell counts relied on the amplification of reference gene primers. Only in-frame clones appear in the TCRdb table, and some are missing; sequencing was by immunoSEQ multiplex PCR. That table furnishes V, J and clone size, whereas the DNA furnished D and trimming. The repertoire holds about 150,000 clones, with 80% to 85% as singletons. Per germline, CDR1 MNHEY and CDR2 SMNVEV (reference sequence). The CDR3 has 14 residues. V lost 8 bases, J lost 5 bases, and 16 bases lay in between. Sequencing input: peripheral blood. The sequence was collected from a man in his thirties or forties with COVID-19, enrolled during active disease. V and J are TRBV27 and TRBJ2-1; weak D call: TRBD1 (5 bases). The DNA of the CDR3 is TGTGCCAGCCATGCCAGGGCGGCCAACAATGAGCAGTTCTTC. Its translation is CASHARAANNEQFF.